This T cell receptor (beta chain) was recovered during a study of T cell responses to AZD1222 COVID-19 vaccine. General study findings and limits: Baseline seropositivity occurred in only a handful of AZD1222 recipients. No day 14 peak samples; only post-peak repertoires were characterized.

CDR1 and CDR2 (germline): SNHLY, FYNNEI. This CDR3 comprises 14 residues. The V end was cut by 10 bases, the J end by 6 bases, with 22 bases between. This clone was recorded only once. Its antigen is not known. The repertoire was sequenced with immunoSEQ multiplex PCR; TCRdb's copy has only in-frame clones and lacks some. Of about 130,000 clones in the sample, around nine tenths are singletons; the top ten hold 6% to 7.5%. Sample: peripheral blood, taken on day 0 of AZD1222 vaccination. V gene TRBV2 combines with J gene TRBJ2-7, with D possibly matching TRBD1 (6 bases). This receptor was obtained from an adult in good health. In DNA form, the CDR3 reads TGTGCCAATTCTTTTGGACAGACCTTCCCCGAGCAGTACTTC. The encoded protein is CANSFGQTFPEQYF.